The T cell receptor (beta chain) under discussion was sequenced for a study of human T cells and chemical hapten exposure. Study results and caveats: The count of PT1 expanded TCRs correlated positively with patch test score.

Study processing details: A per-sample median of about 96,000 TCRs was observed, with counts ranging from roughly 20,000 to 700,000. MiXCR, applied by TCRdb to the RACE reads, yields one record per CDR3 protein. For this entry, the V and J calls and clone size follow TCRdb and not the study's own pipeline. There are under 90,000 distinct CDR3 sequences in the sample; about 8.5% occur only once, and 3% to 4.5% lies in the top ten. Time point defined: patch test 2, 6 weeks after DPC sensitization. Treatment: therapeutic diphenylcyclopropenone sensitization with weekly scalp DPC. To note about this clonotype: The antigen is unknown.

V gave up 5 bases and J gave up 7 bases; unmatched junction bases: 15. The CDR3 sequence is 17 residues long. The rearrangement links TRBV12-3 or TRBV12-4 to TRBJ2-1; 9 positions match TRBD1. The specimen comprised whole blood, sampled in connection with sensitization to the hapten diphenylcyclopropenone (DPC). This TCR was recovered from a woman aged 50 to 60 with alopecia areata. Some clones in this sample may be carry-over from other donors' samples. Here the CDR3 DNA reads TGTGCCAGCAGTCTCACGATTCTCCGGGACAGGGATAATGAGCAGTTCTTC. The encoded protein is CASSLTILRDRDNEQFF.